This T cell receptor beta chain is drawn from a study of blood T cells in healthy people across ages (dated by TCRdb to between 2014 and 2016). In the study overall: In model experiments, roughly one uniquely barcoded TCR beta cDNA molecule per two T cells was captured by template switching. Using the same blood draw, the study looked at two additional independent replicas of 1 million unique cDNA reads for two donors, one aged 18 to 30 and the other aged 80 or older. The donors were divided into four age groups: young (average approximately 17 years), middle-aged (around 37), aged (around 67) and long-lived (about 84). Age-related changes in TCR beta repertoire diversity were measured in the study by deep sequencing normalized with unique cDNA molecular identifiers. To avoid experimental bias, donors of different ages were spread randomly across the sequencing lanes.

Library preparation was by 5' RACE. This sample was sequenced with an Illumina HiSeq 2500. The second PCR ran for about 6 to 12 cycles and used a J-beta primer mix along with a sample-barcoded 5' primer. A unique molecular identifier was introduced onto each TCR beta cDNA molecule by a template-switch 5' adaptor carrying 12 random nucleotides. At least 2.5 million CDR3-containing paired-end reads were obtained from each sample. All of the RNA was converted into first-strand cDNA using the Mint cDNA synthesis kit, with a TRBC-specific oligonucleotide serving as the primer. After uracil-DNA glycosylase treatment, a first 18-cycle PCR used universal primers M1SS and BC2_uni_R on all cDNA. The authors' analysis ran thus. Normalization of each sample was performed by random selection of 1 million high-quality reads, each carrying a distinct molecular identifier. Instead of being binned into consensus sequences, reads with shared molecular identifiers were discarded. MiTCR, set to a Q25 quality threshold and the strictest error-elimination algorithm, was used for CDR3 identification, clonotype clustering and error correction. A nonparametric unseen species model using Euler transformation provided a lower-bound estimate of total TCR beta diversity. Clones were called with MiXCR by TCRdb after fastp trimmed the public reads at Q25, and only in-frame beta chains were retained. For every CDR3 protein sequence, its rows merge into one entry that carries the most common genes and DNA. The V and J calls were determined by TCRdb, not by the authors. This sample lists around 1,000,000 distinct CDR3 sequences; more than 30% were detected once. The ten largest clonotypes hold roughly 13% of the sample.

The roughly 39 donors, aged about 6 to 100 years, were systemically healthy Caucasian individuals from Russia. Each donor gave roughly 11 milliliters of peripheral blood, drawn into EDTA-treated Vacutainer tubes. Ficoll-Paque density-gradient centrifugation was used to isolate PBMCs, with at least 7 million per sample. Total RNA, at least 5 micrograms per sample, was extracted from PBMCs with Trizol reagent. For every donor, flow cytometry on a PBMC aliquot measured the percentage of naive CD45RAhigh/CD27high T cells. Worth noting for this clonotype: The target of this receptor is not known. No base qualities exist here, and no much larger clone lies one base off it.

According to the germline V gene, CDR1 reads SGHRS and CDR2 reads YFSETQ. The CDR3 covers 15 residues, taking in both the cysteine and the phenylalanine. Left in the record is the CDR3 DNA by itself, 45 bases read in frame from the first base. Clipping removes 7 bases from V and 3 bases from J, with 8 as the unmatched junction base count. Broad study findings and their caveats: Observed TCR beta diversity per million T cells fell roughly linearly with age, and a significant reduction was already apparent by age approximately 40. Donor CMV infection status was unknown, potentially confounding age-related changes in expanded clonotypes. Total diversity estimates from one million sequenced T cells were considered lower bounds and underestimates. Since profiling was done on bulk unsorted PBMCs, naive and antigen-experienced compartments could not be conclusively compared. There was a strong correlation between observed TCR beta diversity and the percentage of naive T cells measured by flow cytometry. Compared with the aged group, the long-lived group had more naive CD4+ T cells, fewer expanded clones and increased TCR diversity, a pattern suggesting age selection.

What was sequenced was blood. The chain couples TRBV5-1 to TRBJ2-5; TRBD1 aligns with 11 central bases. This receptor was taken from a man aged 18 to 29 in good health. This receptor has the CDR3 CASYSWGQGEETQYF. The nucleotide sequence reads TGCGCCAGCTACTCGTGGGGACAGGGGGAAGAGACCCAGTACTTC.